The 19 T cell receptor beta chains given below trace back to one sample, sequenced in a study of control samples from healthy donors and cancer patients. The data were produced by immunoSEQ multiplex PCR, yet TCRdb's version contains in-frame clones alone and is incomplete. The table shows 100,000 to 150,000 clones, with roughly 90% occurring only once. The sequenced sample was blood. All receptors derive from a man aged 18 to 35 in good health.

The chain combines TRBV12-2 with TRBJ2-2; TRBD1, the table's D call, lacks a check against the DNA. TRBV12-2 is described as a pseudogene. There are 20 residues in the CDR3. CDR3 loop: CASRLAISSTGASYTGELFF. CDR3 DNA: TGTGCAAGTCGCTTAGCTATCTCCTCGACAGGGGCCTCCTACACCGGGGAGCTGTTTTTT.

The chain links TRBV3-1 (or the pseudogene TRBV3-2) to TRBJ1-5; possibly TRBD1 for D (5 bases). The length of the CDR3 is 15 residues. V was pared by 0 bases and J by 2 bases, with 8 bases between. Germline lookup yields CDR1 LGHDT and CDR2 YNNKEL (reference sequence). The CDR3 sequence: CASSQDLGGNQPQHF. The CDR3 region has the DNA TGTGCCAGCAGCCAAGATTTGGGGGGCAATCAGCCCCAGCATTTT.

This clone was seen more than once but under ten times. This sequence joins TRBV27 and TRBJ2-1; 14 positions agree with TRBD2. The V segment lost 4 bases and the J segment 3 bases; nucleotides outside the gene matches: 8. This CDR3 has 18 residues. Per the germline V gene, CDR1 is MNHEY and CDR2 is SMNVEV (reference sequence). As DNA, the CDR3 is TGTGCCAGCAGTTCCTTGGAGGGACTAGCGGGAGTCTACAATGAGCAGTTCTTC. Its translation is CASSSLEGLAGVYNEQFF.

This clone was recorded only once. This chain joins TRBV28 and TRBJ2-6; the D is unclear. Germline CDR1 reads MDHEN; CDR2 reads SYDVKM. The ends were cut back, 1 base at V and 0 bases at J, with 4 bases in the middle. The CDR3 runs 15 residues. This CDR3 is CASSLFDSGANVLTF. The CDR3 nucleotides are TGTGCCAGCAGTTTATTCGACTCTGGGGCCAACGTCCTGACTTTC. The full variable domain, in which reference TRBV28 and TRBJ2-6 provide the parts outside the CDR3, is DVKVTQSSRYLVKRTGEKVFLECVQDMDHENMFWYRQDPGLGLRLIYFSYDVKMKEKGDIPEGYSVSREKKERFSLILESASTNQTSMYLCASSLFDSGANVLTFGAGSRLTVL.

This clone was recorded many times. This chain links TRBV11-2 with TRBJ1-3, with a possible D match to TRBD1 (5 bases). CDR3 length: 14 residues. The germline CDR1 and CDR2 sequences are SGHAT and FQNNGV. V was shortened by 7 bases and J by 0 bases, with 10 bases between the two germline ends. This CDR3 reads CASTPGSSGNTIYF. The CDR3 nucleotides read TGTGCCAGCACCCCAGGGAGCTCTGGAAACACCATATATTTT.

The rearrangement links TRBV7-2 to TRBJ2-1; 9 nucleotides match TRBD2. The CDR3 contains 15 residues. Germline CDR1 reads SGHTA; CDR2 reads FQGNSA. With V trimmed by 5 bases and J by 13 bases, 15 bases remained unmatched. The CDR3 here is CASSLDSGRAQVQFF. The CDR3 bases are TGTGCCAGCAGCCTCGATAGCGGGAGAGCGCAGGTACAGTTCTTC.

For the CDR3, the DNA is TGTGCCAGCAAAAAAGACGGAGTAAACATTCAGTACTTC. Translation gives CASKKDGVNIQYF. This chain joins TRBV3-1 (or the pseudogene TRBV3-2) and TRBJ2-4, with D unclear. The CDR3 totals 13 residues. Germline V gives CDR1 LGHDT, CDR2 YNNKEL (reference sequence). Trimming left V 7 bases short and J 6 bases short, with 13 bases between.

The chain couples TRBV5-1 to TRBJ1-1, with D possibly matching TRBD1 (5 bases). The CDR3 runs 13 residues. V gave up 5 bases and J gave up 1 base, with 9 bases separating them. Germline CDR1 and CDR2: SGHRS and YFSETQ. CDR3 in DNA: TGCGCCAGCAGTTCGACAGAGAACACTGAAGCTTTCTTT. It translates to CASSSTENTEAFF.

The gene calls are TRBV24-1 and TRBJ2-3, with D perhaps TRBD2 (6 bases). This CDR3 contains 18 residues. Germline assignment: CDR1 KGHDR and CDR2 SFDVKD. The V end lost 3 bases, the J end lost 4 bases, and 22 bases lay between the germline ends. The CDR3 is CATSDPNGGAIGSDTQYF. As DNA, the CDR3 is TGTGCCACCAGTGATCCCAATGGAGGGGCGATTGGCTCAGATACGCAGTATTTT.

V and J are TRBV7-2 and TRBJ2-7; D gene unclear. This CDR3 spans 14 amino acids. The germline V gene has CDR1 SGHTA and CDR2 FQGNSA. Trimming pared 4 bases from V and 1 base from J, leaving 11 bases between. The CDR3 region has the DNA TGTGCCAGCAGCTACGGTCAGGTTTCCTACGAGCAGTACTTC. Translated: CASSYGQVSYEQYF.

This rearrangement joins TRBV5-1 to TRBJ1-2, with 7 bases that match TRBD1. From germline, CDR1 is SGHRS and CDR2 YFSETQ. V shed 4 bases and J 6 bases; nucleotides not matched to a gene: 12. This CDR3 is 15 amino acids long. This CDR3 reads CASSPTIQGINGYTF. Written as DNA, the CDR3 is TGCGCCAGCAGCCCTACCATACAGGGGATTAATGGCTACACCTTC.

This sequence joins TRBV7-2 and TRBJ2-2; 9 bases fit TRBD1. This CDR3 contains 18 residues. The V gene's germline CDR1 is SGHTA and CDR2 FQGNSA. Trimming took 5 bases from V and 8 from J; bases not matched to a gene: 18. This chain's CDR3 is CASSPNSPGQGLWGELFF. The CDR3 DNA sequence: TGTGCCAGCAGCCCCAACTCGCCGGGACAGGGTTTATGGGGGGAGCTGTTTTTT.

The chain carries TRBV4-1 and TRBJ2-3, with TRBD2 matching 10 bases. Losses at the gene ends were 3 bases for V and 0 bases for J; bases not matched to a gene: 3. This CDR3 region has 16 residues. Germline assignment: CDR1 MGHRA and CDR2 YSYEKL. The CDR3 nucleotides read TGCGCCAGCAGCCACCTGGGACTAGCGAGCACAGATACGCAGTATTTT. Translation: CASSHLGLASTDTQYF.

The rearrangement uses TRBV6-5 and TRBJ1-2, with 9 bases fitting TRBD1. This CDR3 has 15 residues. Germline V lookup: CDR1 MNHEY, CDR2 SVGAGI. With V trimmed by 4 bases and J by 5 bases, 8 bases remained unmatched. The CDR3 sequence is CASSLPGQGRYGYTF. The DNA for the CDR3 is TGTGCCAGCAGTTTACCGGGACAGGGCCGGTATGGCTACACCTTC.

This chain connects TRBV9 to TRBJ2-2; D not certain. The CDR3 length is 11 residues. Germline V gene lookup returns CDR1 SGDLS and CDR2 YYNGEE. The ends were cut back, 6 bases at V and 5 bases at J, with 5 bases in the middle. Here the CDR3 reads CASTLTGELFF. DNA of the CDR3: TGTGCCAGCACCCTAACCGGGGAGCTGTTTTTT. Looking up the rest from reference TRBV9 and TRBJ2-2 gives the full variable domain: DSGVTQTPKHLITATGQRVTLRCSPRSGDLSVYWYQQSLDQGLQFLIQYYNGEERAKGNILERFSAQQFPDLHSELNLSSLELGDSALYFCASTLTGELFFGEGSRLTVL.

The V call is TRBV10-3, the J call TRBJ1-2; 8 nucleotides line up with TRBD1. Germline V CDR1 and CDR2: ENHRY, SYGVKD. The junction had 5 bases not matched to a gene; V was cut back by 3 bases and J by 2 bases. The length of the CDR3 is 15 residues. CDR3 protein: CAISDRDRINYGYTF. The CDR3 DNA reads TGTGCCATCAGTGACCGGGACAGGATCAACTATGGCTACACCTTC.

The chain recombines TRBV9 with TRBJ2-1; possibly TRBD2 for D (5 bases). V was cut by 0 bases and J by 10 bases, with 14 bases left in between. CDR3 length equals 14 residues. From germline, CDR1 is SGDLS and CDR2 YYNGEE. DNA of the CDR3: TGTGCCAGCAGCGTAGGTCGGGGTTTTGGCGAGCAGTTCTTC. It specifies CASSVGRGFGEQFF.

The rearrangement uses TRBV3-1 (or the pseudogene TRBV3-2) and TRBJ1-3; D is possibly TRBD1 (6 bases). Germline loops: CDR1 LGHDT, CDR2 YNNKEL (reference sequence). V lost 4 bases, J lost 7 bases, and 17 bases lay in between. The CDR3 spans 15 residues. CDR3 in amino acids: CASSRGNRDRNTIYF. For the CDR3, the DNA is TGTGCCAGCAGCCGGGGTAACAGGGATCGGAACACCATATATTTT.

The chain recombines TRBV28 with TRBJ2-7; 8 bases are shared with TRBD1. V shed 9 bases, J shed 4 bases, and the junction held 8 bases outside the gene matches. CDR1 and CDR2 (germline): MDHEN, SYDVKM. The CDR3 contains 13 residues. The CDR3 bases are TGTGCCAGTAGACCGGGACAGGTTTACGAGCAGTACTTC. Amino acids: CASRPGQVYEQYF. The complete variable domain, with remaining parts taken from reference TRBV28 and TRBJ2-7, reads DVKVTQSSRYLVKRTGEKVFLECVQDMDHENMFWYRQDPGLGLRLIYFSYDVKMKEKGDIPEGYSVSREKKERFSLILESASTNQTSMYLCASRPGQVYEQYFGPGTRLTVT.